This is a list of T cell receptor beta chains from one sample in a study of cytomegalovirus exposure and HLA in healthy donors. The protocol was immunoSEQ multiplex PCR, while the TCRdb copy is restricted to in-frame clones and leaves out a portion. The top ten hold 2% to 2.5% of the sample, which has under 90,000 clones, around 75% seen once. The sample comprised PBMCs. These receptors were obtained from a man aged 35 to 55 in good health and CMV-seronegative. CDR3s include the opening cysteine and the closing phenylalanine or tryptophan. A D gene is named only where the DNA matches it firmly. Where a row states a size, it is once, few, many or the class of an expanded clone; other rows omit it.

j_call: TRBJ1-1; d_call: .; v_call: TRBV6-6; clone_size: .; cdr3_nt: TGTGCCAGCACCGGGAGGTCACAGGCGAACACTGAAGCTTTCTTT; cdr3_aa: CASTGRSQANTEAFF
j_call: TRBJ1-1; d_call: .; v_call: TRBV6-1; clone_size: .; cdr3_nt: TGTGCCAGCAGTGAACGGGCAGGGCCGAACACTGAAGCTTTCTTT; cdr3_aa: CASSERAGPNTEAFF
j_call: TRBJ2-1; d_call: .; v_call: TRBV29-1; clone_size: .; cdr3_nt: TGCAGCGCCCGCGGGGGCCTCCGGTACAATGAGCAGTTCTTC; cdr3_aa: CSARGGLRYNEQFF
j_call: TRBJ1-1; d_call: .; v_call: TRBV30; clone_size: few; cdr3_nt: TGTGCCTGGAGTGTACGTCGGGGGGCGGAAGCTTTCTTT; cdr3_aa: CAWSVRRGAEAFF
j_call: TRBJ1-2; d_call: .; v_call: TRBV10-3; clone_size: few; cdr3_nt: TGTGCCATCAGTGAGAGCGGGGAGTTTGGCTACACCTTC; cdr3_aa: CAISESGEFGYTF
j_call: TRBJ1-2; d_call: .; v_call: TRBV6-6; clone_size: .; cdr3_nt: TGTGCCGGAAAGCCGACAGCGAACTATGGCTACACCTTC; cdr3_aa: CAGKPTANYGYTF
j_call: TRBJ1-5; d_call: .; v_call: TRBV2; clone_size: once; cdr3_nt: TGTGCCAGCAGTCGCCTGGGGCCCTTGGACAATCAGCCCCAGCATTTT; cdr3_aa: CASSRLGPLDNQPQHF
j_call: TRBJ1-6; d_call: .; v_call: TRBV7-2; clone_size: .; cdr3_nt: TGTGCCAGCAGCACAACGGGGGTTACACCCCTCCACTTT; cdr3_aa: CASSTTGVTPLHF
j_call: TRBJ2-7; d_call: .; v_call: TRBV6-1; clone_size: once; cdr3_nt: TGTGCCAGCAGTGAAGCCGTTTTCTACGAGCAGTACTTC; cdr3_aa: CASSEAVFYEQYF
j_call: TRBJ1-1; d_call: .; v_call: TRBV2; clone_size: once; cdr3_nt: TGTGCCAGCAGTGAAAGTAGGGAGGGTGAAGCTTTCTTT; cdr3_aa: CASSESREGEAFF
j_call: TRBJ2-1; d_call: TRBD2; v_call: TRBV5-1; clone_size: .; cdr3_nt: TGCGCCAGCAGCGTGACTAGCGGGGCTTACAATGAGCAGTTCTTC; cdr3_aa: CASSVTSGAYNEQFF
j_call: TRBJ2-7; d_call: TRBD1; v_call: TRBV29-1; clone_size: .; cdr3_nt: TGCAGCGCCCACGACAGGGTCTACGAGCAGTACTTC; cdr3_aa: CSAHDRVYEQYF
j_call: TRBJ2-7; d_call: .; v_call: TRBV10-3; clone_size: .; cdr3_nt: TGTGCCATCAGTGACGGTTACGAGCAGTACTTC; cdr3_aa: CAISDGYEQYF
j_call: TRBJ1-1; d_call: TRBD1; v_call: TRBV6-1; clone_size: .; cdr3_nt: TGTGCCAGCAGTGCGGGGCTTACAGGGGGCACTGAAGCTTTCTTT; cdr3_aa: CASSAGLTGGTEAFF
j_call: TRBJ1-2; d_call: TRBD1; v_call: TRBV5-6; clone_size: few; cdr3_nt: TGTGCCAGCAGCTCCGGGACAGGGAGAGTGTATGGCTACACCTTC; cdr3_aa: CASSSGTGRVYGYTF
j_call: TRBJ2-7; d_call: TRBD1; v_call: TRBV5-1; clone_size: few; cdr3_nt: TGCGCCAGCAGCGAGTCGGGACAGCCCTCGGAGGAGCAGTACTTC; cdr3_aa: CASSESGQPSEEQYF
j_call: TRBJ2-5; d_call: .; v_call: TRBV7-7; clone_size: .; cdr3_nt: TGTGCTAGCAGCAAGGACTGGGGAGAGACCCAGTACTTC; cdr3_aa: CASSKDWGETQYF
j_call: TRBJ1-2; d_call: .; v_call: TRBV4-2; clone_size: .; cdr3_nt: TGTGCCAGCAGCCAAGAGGGGCAGGGAAGGAACTATGGCTACACCTTC; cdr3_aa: CASSQEGQGRNYGYTF
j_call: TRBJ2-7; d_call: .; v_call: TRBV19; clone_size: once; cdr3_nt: TGTGCCAGTAGCTTTGGACTCATCTACGAGCAGTACTTC; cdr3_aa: CASSFGLIYEQYF
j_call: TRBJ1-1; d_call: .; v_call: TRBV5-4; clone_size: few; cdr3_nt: TGTGCCAGCAGCTTGGTGGGAGGGACCAACACTGAAGCTTTCTTT; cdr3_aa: CASSLVGGTNTEAFF
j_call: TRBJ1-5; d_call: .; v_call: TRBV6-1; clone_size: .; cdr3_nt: TGTGCCAGCAGTGAAGCGGGAGGCCAGCCCCAGCATTTT; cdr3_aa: CASSEAGGQPQHF
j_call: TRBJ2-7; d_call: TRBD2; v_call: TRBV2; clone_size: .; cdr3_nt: TGTGCCAGCAGGCTGGGACTAGCGGGAGGGCCCGTTGAGTACTTC; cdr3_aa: CASRLGLAGGPVEYF
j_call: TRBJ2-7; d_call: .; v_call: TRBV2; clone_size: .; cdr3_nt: TGTGCCAGCAGTGAACGGCGGGGACAGCAGTACTTC; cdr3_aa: CASSERRGQQYF
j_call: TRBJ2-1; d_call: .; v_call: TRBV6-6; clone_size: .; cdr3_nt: TGTGCCAGCAGTTACTCGTCCCGAGCCTTATACAATGAGCAGTTCTTC; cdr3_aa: CASSYSSRALYNEQFF
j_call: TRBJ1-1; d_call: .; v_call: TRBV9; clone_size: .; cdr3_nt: TGTGCCAGCAGCGTAGTAGCGGCAAAAAACACTGAAGCTTTCTTT; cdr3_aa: CASSVVAAKNTEAFF
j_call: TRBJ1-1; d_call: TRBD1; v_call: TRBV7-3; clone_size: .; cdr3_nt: TGTGCCAGCAGCTTGGACAGGGTTGGGACTGAAGCTTTCTTT; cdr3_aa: CASSLDRVGTEAFF
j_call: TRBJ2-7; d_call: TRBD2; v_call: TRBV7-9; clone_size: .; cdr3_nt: TGTGCCAGCAGCATAACTAGCGGAGAGCAGTACTTC; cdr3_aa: CASSITSGEQYF
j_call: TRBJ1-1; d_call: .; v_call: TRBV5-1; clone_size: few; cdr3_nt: TGCGCCAGCAGCCCTACTCCGACAGGTGAAGCTTTCTTT; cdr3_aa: CASSPTPTGEAFF
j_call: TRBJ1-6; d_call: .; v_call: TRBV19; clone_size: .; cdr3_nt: TGTGCCAGTAGCGACGAGGCCTCTAGCTCCTATAATTCACCCCTCCACTTT; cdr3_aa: CASSDEASSSYNSPLHF
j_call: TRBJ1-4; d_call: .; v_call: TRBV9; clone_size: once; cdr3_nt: TGTGCCAGCAGCGAGGGGATGGGAGGGCGTGAAAAACTGTTTTTT; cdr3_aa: CASSEGMGGREKLFF
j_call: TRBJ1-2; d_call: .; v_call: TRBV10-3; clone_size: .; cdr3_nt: TGTGCCATCAGTGAGTCGAAGGGGGTTGGTTATGGCTACACCTTC; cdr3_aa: CAISESKGVGYGYTF
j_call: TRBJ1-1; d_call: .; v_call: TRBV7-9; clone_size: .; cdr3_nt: TGTGCCAGCAGCCGCACACAGAGGAACACTGAAGCTTTCTTT; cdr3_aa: CASSRTQRNTEAFF
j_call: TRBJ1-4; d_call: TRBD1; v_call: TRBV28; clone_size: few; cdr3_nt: TGTGCCACCCTGGGACAGGGGGTAGGAAAACTGTTTTTT; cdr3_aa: CATLGQGVGKLFF
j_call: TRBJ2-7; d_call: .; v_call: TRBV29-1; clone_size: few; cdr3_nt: TGCAGCGTCGTCAAGTCCAGGACAAGAGCCTACGAGCAGTACTTC; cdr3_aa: CSVVKSRTRAYEQYF
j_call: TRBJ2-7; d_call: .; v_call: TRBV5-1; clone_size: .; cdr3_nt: TGCGCCAGCAGCTTGGCCCGGGGAGCCTACGAGCAGTACTTC; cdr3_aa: CASSLARGAYEQYF